This passage covers 30 T cell receptor beta chains from one sample sequenced in a study of blood T cell repertoires in COVID-19. Sequenced by immunoSEQ multiplex PCR; TCRdb stores in-frame clones only, minus some. The sample yields under 65,000 clones, about 79% seen once. Sequenced input: peripheral blood. These receptors were collected from a woman aged 60 to 75 with acute or convalescent COVID-19.

The genes are TRBV6-5 and TRBJ2-7, with TRBD1 identical over 7 bases. This CDR3 is 12 amino acids long. CDR1 and CDR2 (germline): MNHEY, SVGAGI. V lost 6 bases to trimming and J lost 5 bases; unmatched junction nucleotides: 4. For the CDR3, the DNA is TGTGCCAGCAGCAGACAGGGTAACGAGCAGTACTTC. As protein: CASSRQGNEQYF.

The gene calls are TRBV6-5 and TRBJ2-2; 8 positions match TRBD1. This CDR3 contains 14 residues. Trimming took 7 bases from V and 2 from J; bases not matched to a gene: 3. The germline CDR1 and CDR2 sequences are MNHEY and SVGAGI. DNA for the CDR3: TGTGCCAGCATCGGACAGGGTAACACCGGGGAGCTGTTTTTT. It codes for CASIGQGNTGELFF.

This clone was detected once. V and J are TRBV11-1 and TRBJ1-1; a weak D match, TRBD1 (5 bases). Deletions cut 3 bases from V and 4 bases from J, with 12 bases between. The CDR3 extends over 14 amino acids. Germline V gene sequence: CDR1 SGHAT, CDR2 FQDESV (reference sequence). The CDR3 DNA is TGTGCCAGCAGCTTTCCGATCGGGGGCACTGAAGCTTTCTTT. As protein: CASSFPIGGTEAFF. Looking up the rest from reference TRBV11-1 and TRBJ1-1 gives the full variable domain: EAEVAQSPRYKITEKSQAVAFWCDPISGHATLYWYRQILGQGPELLVQFQDESVVDDSQLPKDRFSAERLKGVDSTLKIQPAELGDSAMYLCASSFPIGGTEAFFGQGTRLTVV.

The chain carries TRBV14 and TRBJ1-1; the match to TRBD1 covers 7 bases. Germline V CDR1 and CDR2: SGHDN, FVKESK. CDR3 length equals 15 residues. V trimming: 1 base; J trimming: 1 base; junction bases outside the gene matches: 3. The CDR3 loop reads CASSQAHRGNTEAFF. The DNA for the CDR3 is TGTGCCAGCAGCCAAGCTCACAGGGGGAACACTGAAGCTTTCTTT.

This chain uses TRBV19 with TRBJ1-5; TRBD1 is a possible D gene (5 bases). V shed 5 bases and J shed 3 bases, with 8 bases lying between them. CDR1 is LNHDA, CDR2 SQIVND, per germline (reference sequence). There are 13 residues in the CDR3. The CDR3 nucleotides read TGTGCCAGTAGTTCAGGGTACAATCAGCCCCAGCATTTT. The encoded protein is CASSSGYNQPQHF.

This chain connects TRBV5-4 to TRBJ1-1; no clear D. CDR3 length: 16 residues. The germline CDR1 and CDR2 sequences are SGHNT and YYREEE (reference sequence). V lost 0 bases, J lost 1 base, and 13 bases lay in between. CDR3 nucleotide sequence: TGTGCCAGCAGCTTGGGCCCAGGCGCACAGAACACTGAAGCTTTCTTT. It encodes CASSLGPGAQNTEAFF.

The CDR3 nucleotides are TGTGCCAGCAGCCAAGACCCACAGGGGGGGGGAGATACGCAGTATTTT. This translates into CASSQDPQGGGDTQYF. This chain uses TRBV4-2 with TRBJ2-3; weak D call: TRBD1 (8 bases). V was cut by 0 bases and J by 5 bases, with 15 bases left in between. CDR3 length: 16 amino acids. Germline CDR1 LGHNA, CDR2 YNFKEQ.

The CDR3 protein is CASIWDGGAREQFF. In DNA form, the CDR3 reads TGTGCCAGCATTTGGGACGGAGGGGCCCGCGAGCAGTTCTTC. This chain uses TRBV6-6 with TRBJ2-1; TRBD2 might be the D (6 bases). Germline CDR1 is MNHNY and CDR2 is SVGAGI (reference sequence). This CDR3 has 14 amino acids. The ends were cut back, 7 bases at V and 10 bases at J, with 20 bases in the middle.

Details on this clone: The sample has other DNA sequences that encode this CDR3 too. The chain carries TRBV12-3 or TRBV12-4 and TRBJ1-5; no clear D gene. The CDR3 has 12 amino acids. The V gene lost 3 bases and the J gene lost 4 bases, with 4 bases spanning the gap. Here the CDR3 reads CASSFLNQPQHF. CDR3 bases: TGTGCCAGCAGTTTCCTAAATCAGCCCCAGCATTTT.

The rearrangement links TRBV12-3 or TRBV12-4 to TRBJ1-1; D might be TRBD1 (5 bases). The CDR3 totals 12 residues. Between the trimmed V and J ends, which lost 4 bases and 4 bases, there was a span of 7 bases. The CDR3 nucleotides read TGTGCCAGCAGTTCCGACAGCACTGAAGCTTTCTTT. Translation: CASSSDSTEAFF.

J is TRBJ2-1 and V is TRBV2; 7 bases align to TRBD1. The CDR3 is 13 amino acids. The germline V gene encodes CDR1 SNHLY and CDR2 FYNNEI. The junction had 5 bases not matched to a gene; V was cut back by 6 bases and J by 6 bases. CDR3 sequence reads: CASSRQGANEQFF. CDR3 sequence (DNA): TGTGCCAGCAGCCGACAGGGTGCCAATGAGCAGTTCTTC.

The table lists this clone with a few counts. The chain joins TRBV4-2 to TRBJ1-2; 9 bases agree with TRBD1. The V and J ends lost 0 bases and 4 bases, in that order; junction bases with no gene match: 6. The CDR3 contains 16 residues. Germline V gives CDR1 LGHNA, CDR2 YNFKEQ. CDR3 residues: CASSQEQGARVYGYTF. Written as DNA, the CDR3 is TGTGCCAGCAGCCAAGAACAGGGGGCGCGAGTCTATGGCTACACCTTC.

The chain couples TRBV27 to TRBJ1-6; a possible D gene is TRBD1 (5 bases). V was cut by 5 bases and J by 10 bases, with 18 bases left in between. Germline V gene lookup returns CDR1 MNHEY and CDR2 SMNVEV (reference sequence). The CDR3 has 15 amino acids. The CDR3 DNA is TGTGCCAGCAGTCCCTTGGGGGAGGGGAGATCACCCCTCCACTTT. Encoded protein: CASSPLGEGRSPLHF.

CDR3 bases: TGTGCCTGTACACCAGGAAACACCATATATTTT. It yields the protein CACTPGNTIYF. V gene TRBV30 combines with J gene TRBJ1-3; D remains unclear. Trimming pared 6 bases from V and 4 bases from J, leaving 7 bases between. The germline V gene has CDR1 GTSNPN and CDR2 SVGIG (reference sequence). The CDR3 is 11 residues long.

Concerning this clone itself: The germline gene is not matched at one end of the junction; a read error may be the cause. The CDR3: CASSLHPTSGEIF. The DNA for the CDR3 is TGCGCCAGCAGCCTACACCCGACTAGCGGGGAAATCTTC. The rearrangement uses TRBV4-1 and TRBJ2-1; 11 bases agree with TRBD2. Germline loops: CDR1 MGHRA, CDR2 YSYEKL. This CDR3 is built from 13 residues.

The chain carries TRBV6-2 or TRBV6-3 and TRBJ1-2; 9 bases line up with TRBD1. In germline, CDR1 is MNHEY, CDR2 SVGEGT. The V segment lost 4 bases and the J segment 7 bases; nucleotides outside the gene matches: 7. CDR3 length equals 14 residues. The CDR3 loop reads CASSFNRGPVGYTF. The CDR3, as DNA: TGTGCCAGCAGTTTCAACAGGGGGCCGGTTGGCTACACCTTC.

The gene calls are TRBV19 and TRBJ1-6, with 9 positions matching TRBD1. This CDR3 is built from 14 residues. V shed 5 bases, J shed 8 bases, and the junction held 4 bases outside the gene matches. CDR1 is LNHDA, CDR2 SQIVND, per germline (reference sequence). The CDR3 loop is CASSETGGHSPLHF. Here the CDR3 DNA reads TGTGCCAGTAGTGAGACAGGGGGGCATTCACCCCTCCACTTT.

This chain joins TRBV9 and TRBJ1-3; maybe TRBD1 (6 bases). Germline-derived CDR1 and CDR2 are SGDLS and YYNGEE. V lost 1 base, J lost 2 bases, and 10 bases lay in between. This CDR3 has 15 residues. CDR3 DNA sequence: TGTGCCAGCAGCGTATCAACAGGGCCTGGAAACACCATATATTTT. Translated: CASSVSTGPGNTIYF.

The chain links TRBV4-1 to TRBJ1-1; D unresolved. V was clipped by 0 bases and J by 0 bases, with 14 bases between them. Per germline, CDR1 MGHRA and CDR2 YSYEKL. The CDR3 loop spans 17 amino acids. The CDR3 here is CASSQEEAGRLNTEAFF. The CDR3 nucleotides read TGCGCCAGCAGCCAAGAGGAGGCGGGCCGGTTGAACACTGAAGCTTTCTTT.

The table lists this clone with a count of one. The chain uses TRBV2 and TRBJ2-3; 12 positions agree with TRBD2. The germline V gene has CDR1 SNHLY and CDR2 FYNNEI. The CDR3 has 14 residues. Trimming cost V 7 bases and J 3 bases; bases outside gene matches: 2. The CDR3 DNA reads TGTGCCAGCAAGACTAGCGGGGGAACAGATACGCAGTATTTT. Residues: CASKTSGGTDTQYF.

Concerning this clone: The CDR3 carries no conserved terminal phenylalanine or tryptophan, so it likely arises from a read error. The limits of the CDR3 on the DNA are not certain, so only TCRdb's listed CDR3 is given. The chain employs TRBV27 and TRBJ1-2; TRBD1 reflects the table's D call only, with no check against the DNA. Including both end residues, the CDR3 is 10 amino acids long. Germline lookup yields CDR1 MNHEY and CDR2 SMNVEV (reference sequence). CDR3 sequence reads: CASLGSTGSY.

The CDR3 nucleotides read TGTGCCAGCAGTTACTCGAGAGCCCATCAGCCCCAGCATTTT. Its translation is CASSYSRAHQPQHF. The chain is built from TRBV6-6 and TRBJ1-5; D remains ambiguous. This CDR3 has 14 amino acids. Germline CDR1 MNHNY, CDR2 SVGAGI (reference sequence). With 0 bases removed from V and 5 bases from J, the gap between germline ends came to 8 bases.

This clone was recorded a few times. The V gene is TRBV4-2, the J gene TRBJ1-4, with TRBD1 identical over 8 bases. Germline V lookup: CDR1 LGHNA, CDR2 YNFKEQ. V shed 4 bases, J shed 0 bases, and the junction held 1 base outside the gene matches. The CDR3 has 15 residues. In nucleotides, the CDR3 is TGTGCCAGCAGCCCGGGACAGGCAACTAATGAAAAACTGTTTTTT. Translating gives CASSPGQATNEKLFF.

This chain joins TRBV4-2 and TRBJ1-3, with D perhaps matching TRBD1 (5 bases). The CDR3 has 14 amino acids. Looked up from germline, CDR1 is LGHNA and CDR2 is YNFKEQ. The V end lost 5 bases, the J end lost 2 bases, and 10 bases lay between the germline ends. CDR3 DNA sequence: TGTGCCAGCAGCACGACAGACGCTGGAAACACCATATATTTT. Its protein is CASSTTDAGNTIYF.

The rearrangement uses TRBV24-1 and TRBJ1-4, with TRBD1 identical over 10 bases. The ends lost 3 bases at V and 5 bases at J; junction bases unmatched: 5. The CDR3 runs to 16 residues. CDR1 and CDR2 (germline): KGHDR, SFDVKD. The DNA for the CDR3 is TGTGCCACCAGTGATCCACCGGGACAGGGGAATGAAAAACTGTTTTTT. As protein: CATSDPPGQGNEKLFF.

The rearrangement joins TRBV6-1 to TRBJ1-3; D may be TRBD1 (6 bases). Trimming shortened V by 0 bases and J by 3 bases, and 6 bases separated the two germline ends. Per germline, CDR1 MNHNS and CDR2 SASEGT. There are 14 residues in the CDR3. The CDR3 sequence is CASSEAGGGNTIYF. The CDR3 DNA reads as TGTGCCAGCAGTGAAGCAGGGGGTGGAAACACCATATATTTT.

The rearrangement joins TRBV7-2 to TRBJ2-7; TRBD2 might be the D (5 bases). The CDR3 length is 14 residues. With 4 bases removed from V and 2 bases from J, the gap between germline ends came to 12 bases. Looked up from germline, CDR1 is SGHTA and CDR2 is FQGNSA. The CDR3 loop reads CASSSTGMPYEQYF. CDR3 DNA sequence: TGTGCCAGCAGCTCTACGGGAATGCCCTACGAGCAGTACTTC.

The sample holds a few counts of this clone. The rearrangement uses TRBV4-2 and TRBJ1-4; 9 positions match TRBD1. Germline V gene lookup returns CDR1 LGHNA and CDR2 YNFKEQ. V gave up 4 bases and J gave up 7 bases; unmatched junction bases: 13. This CDR3 region has 17 residues. DNA of the CDR3: TGTGCCAGCAGCCGGGGACAGGGTCCTTTTGGCGGTGAAAAACTGTTTTTT. As protein: CASSRGQGPFGGEKLFF.

The chain employs TRBV27 and TRBJ2-2; 9 bases line up with TRBD1. CDR1 and CDR2 from the germline V gene are MNHEY and SMNVEV (reference sequence). V shed 5 bases and J 7 bases; nucleotides not matched to a gene: 8. The CDR3 extends over 15 amino acids. The CDR3 DNA is TGTGCCAGCAGTCTCAGGACAGGGGTAAACGGGGAGCTGTTTTTT. Translation: CASSLRTGVNGELFF.

V gene TRBV5-1 combines with J gene TRBJ2-1; TRBD2 matches at 13 bases. Germline V gene data show CDR1 as SGHRS and CDR2 as YFSETQ. The CDR3 consists of 16 residues. V dropped 4 bases and J dropped 5; count of bases not matched to a gene: 6. CDR3 nucleotides: TGCGCCAGCAGCCCTAAGACTAGCGGGGGGAACAATGAGCAGTTCTTC. Translating gives CASSPKTSGGNNEQFF.